The present T cell receptor beta chain was sequenced within a study of technical replicates of blood from a few donors. Method: immunoSEQ multiplex PCR; TCRdb's copy keeps in-frame clones and lacks some. The sample holds some 30,000 clones, around 90% seen once. The specimen was PBMCs. The receptor's source is a human donor in good health. Some clones in this sample may be carry-over from other donors' samples.

The CDR3 region is CASSQEVAGGYNEQFF. The CDR3, as DNA: TGCGCCAGCAGCCAAGAGGTCGCGGGAGGATACAATGAGCAGTTCTTC. This chain connects TRBV4-1 to TRBJ2-1; 8 bases are a match to TRBD2. There are 16 residues in the CDR3. The ends lost 0 bases at V and 4 bases at J; junction bases unmatched: 5. Germline V gene data show CDR1 as MGHRA and CDR2 as YSYEKL.